This paragraph covers one T cell receptor (beta chain) sequence. This sample stems from a study of blood T cell repertoires in COVID-19. As handled by the study authors: Using reference gene primer amplification, nucleated cell counts were estimated. Clones were read by immunoSEQ multiplex PCR, and TCRdb kept only the in-frame ones, dropping some. From that table come the V and J calls and clone size; the DNA was used to work out D and trimming. Of approximately 300,000 clones detected, about 85% appear once; the ten largest clones hold roughly 2.2%. The J segment lost 1 base and the V segment lost 4 bases, leaving 6 bases of the junction unmatched. The CDR3 totals 16 residues. Germline V gene sequence: CDR1 SGHNT, CDR2 YYREEE (reference sequence).

The source is a woman in her 50s who had recovered from COVID-19. Sequenced input: peripheral blood. The V call is TRBV5-4, the J call TRBJ1-3, with 9 bases fitting TRBD1. CDR3 protein: CASSPGQGISGNTIYF. The CDR3 bases are TGTGCCAGCAGCCCAGGACAGGGGATTTCTGGAAACACCATATATTTT.